This T cell receptor beta chain is drawn from a study of technical replicates of blood from four donors. This table comes from immunoSEQ multiplex PCR, and its TCRdb copy is limited to in-frame clones, with some not included. The sample carries 55,000 to 80,000 clones, about 92% recorded once. Germline V gene lookup returns CDR1 SGHAT and CDR2 FQNNGV. V gave up 6 bases and J gave up 2 bases, with 17 bases separating them. The CDR3 has 17 amino acids. The chain recombines TRBV11-2 with TRBJ2-6, with D possibly TRBD1 on 8 matching bases. The clonotype comes from a human donor in good health. The sequenced sample was T cells isolated from PBMCs. DNA for the CDR3: TGTGCCAGCAGACCCACAGGGGGAGGGACTGGGGCCAACGTCCTGACTTTC. It specifies CASRPTGGGTGANVLTF.